This T cell receptor (beta chain) was found in a study of tumor-infiltrating lymphocytes in primary liver carcinoma (TCRdb year 2017). Some background on the complete study: The five patients, three men and two women aged 30 to 69 years, had hepatocellular carcinoma (four) or combined HCC and intrahepatic cholangiocarcinoma (one). TCRbeta repertoire sequencing, expression microarrays and whole-exome sequencing were combined in the study across five regions of each liver tumor, with adjacent normal tissue and blood also included. Technical replicate repertoires showed high reproducibility, with mean shared-clone rates around 0.9 and correlation coefficients above 0.98. A total of about 35 specimens from 5 patients, comprising some 25 tumor regions, 5 adjacent noncancerous liver tissues and 5 peripheral blood samples, were covered by TCRbeta repertoire sequencing. Each sample produced about 3.5 to 7.13 million productive TCRbeta reads, and read depth showed no significant difference between tissue types. The tumors of the five patients were staged as T1-T3 N0M0, with maximum diameters ranging from roughly 4.2 to 11 cm. Overall results and qualifications from the work: Consistent with antigen-driven expansion, pairs of tumor regions showed higher repertoire overlap (mean roughly 36%) than either tumor-adjacent pairs (approximately 17%) or tumor-blood pairs (about 15%). Because only the TCR beta chain was sequenced and unpaired alpha chains were not captured, true repertoire diversity is likely underestimated. A significantly larger repertoire fraction was made up by the top 250 clones in tumors than in blood (p = 0.039). The study included only five patients, and the authors note findings should be validated in a larger study. Because the samples were bulk and unsorted, CD4+ and CD8+ T cell repertoires could not be compared.

The CDR3 holds 16 amino acids from the cysteine to the phenylalanine. Only the CDR3 DNA is retained, 48 bases long and in frame from the first base. The CDR1 and CDR2 encoded by the germline V gene are MGHRA and YSYEKL. TCRbeta-specific cDNA was reverse-transcribed from approximately 500 ng total RNA using a constant-region primer and ProtoScript II reverse transcriptase. Three nested multiplex PCR rounds, following a slightly modified ARM-PCR procedure, were used to build the TCRbeta libraries. Multiplex TRBV1-TRBV30 forward primers and a Cbeta reverse primer were used in the first two PCR rounds, each of which was run for about 10 cycles. Sample barcodes and Illumina adapters were attached in a final 25-cycle PCR using Deep VentR polymerase. Amplicons of 200-500 bp were gel-purified with a QIAquick gel extraction kit before sequencing. TCRbeta amplicons were sequenced on an Illumina HiSeq 2500 with 250-bp paired-end reads. The original methods were these. Trimmomatic v0.33 was used to quality-trim the reads, and FLASH v1.2.11 was used to merge paired reads so that full CDR3 sequences could be recovered. V, D and J germline segments were assigned to the rearranged TCRbeta sequences by MiGEC v1.2.1b. VDJtools v1.0.0 computed clonotype statistics and Shannon-Wiener diversity indices. To reduce sampling bias, subsequent analyses other than the diversity analysis used only the 250 most abundant clonotypes in each sample. In-frame beta chains were kept once TCRdb had trimmed the public reads at Q25 with fastp and called clones with MiXCR. Identical CDR3 proteins give one entry, which carries the most common genes and DNA. It is TCRdb's table, rather than the study itself, that gives the V and J calls and clone size. Within this sample are 35,000 to 50,000 distinct CDR3 sequences, with more than 60% of them counted one time only. The ten largest clones capture around 40% of the sample.

This clonotype was recorded a few times. Its specific antigen is unknown. A read error may produce the germline difference seen at one junction end. Without any cell sorting, total RNA and DNA were extracted together from roughly 20-30 mg of bulk tissue using the AllPrep DNA/RNA mini kit. Between late 2015 and 2016, five patients in China with histopathologically diagnosed primary liver carcinoma had surgical resection. At the time of sampling, the patients had chronic HBV infection and had not received any treatment. Fresh tumor and adjacent tissue pieces were bisected, with one half stored in RNAlater at -80 degrees C and the other half sent for histology.

The rearrangement combines TRBV4-1 with TRBJ2-7; 11 of the junction bases match TRBD2. This sequence originates from a woman aged 30 to 39 with primary liver carcinoma and hepatitis B virus infection. The sample consisted of tumor-adjacent normal liver tissue. The CDR3 amino acid sequence is: CASSQEGTSGFYEQHF. The sequence in DNA is TGCGCCAGTAGCCAAGAGGGGACTAGCGGCTTTTACGAGCAGCACTTC.